Presented here are 9 T cell receptor beta chains from one specimen sequenced in a study of blood T cell repertoires in COVID-19 (dated by TCRdb to the early 2020s). The library was produced with the immunoSEQ multiplex PCR assay. The immuneACCESS repertoire file appears here via TCRdb, limited to in-frame rearrangements. These files lack a portion of the clones; in checked studies, under half of the deficit traces to unresolved V genes, and the cause of the others is not known. This sample is represented by a few hundred thousand clones; around nine tenths of them were singletons. Around 1.9% of the sample is in the top ten clones. Material for sequencing was PBMCs or T cells enriched from blood (not recorded which). The source of these receptors is a woman between 35 and 50 years old who had recovered from COVID-19.

The V and J genes are TRBV7-9 and TRBJ2-1, with TRBD2 identical over 9 bases. J gave up 6 bases and V 1 base, and 4 bases lay outside the gene matches. The germline V gene has CDR1 SEHNR and CDR2 FQNEAQ (reference sequence). CDR3 length: 15 amino acids. The CDR3 loop reads CASSLGLAGVNEQFF. The CDR3 DNA is TGTGCCAGCAGCTTAGGGTTAGCGGGAGTCAATGAGCAGTTCTTC.

This chain links TRBV10-3 with TRBJ1-4; the D gene is possibly TRBD1 (5 bases). V was shortened by 3 bases and J by 2 bases, with 16 bases between the two germline ends. The CDR3 consists of 17 residues. The germline gives CDR1 ENHRY, CDR2 SYGVKD. Here the CDR3 reads CAISERGTFSTNEKLFF. CDR3 DNA sequence: TGTGCCATCAGTGAAAGGGGCACGTTTTCGACTAATGAAAAACTGTTTTTT.

This sequence joins TRBV11-2 and TRBJ2-1; D is possibly TRBD2 (7 bases). V lost 1 base, J lost 4 bases, and 11 bases lay in between. The CDR3 runs to 15 residues. The germline gives CDR1 SGHAT, CDR2 FQNNGV. CDR3: CASSLVSGTYNEQFF. CDR3 in DNA: TGTGCCAGCAGCTTAGTAAGCGGGACATACAATGAGCAGTTCTTC.

V and J are TRBV28 and TRBJ1-5; D is possibly TRBD1 (5 bases). Looked up from germline, CDR1 is MDHEN and CDR2 is SYDVKM. V dropped 6 bases and J dropped 6 bases, with 12 bases sitting between them. CDR3 length equals 13 residues. The CDR3 DNA reads as TGTGCCAGCAGCCAGGGAGGTGGTCAGCCCCAGCATTTT. Its protein is CASSQGGGQPQHF.

This clone was found once. The chain has TRBV28 and TRBJ1-4; 7 bases are shared with TRBD1. The junction had 21 bases not matched to a gene; V was cut back by 4 bases and J by 7 bases. CDR1 and CDR2 (germline): MDHEN, SYDVKM. This CDR3 is built from 19 residues. CDR3 region: CASSSPPRQGGTIFEKLFF. CDR3 coding DNA: TGTGCCAGCAGTTCGCCCCCGAGGCAGGGGGGAACTATTTTTGAAAAACTGTTTTTT.

The V gene is TRBV2, the J gene TRBJ2-7; 7 bases line up with TRBD2. Germline loops: CDR1 SNHLY, CDR2 FYNNEI. The CDR3 covers 13 residues. J lost 0 bases, V lost 7 bases, and 3 bases had no gene match. The CDR3 sequence is CASKRDTSYEQYF. The CDR3 bases are TGTGCCAGCAAGCGGGATACCTCCTACGAGCAGTACTTC.

The chain employs TRBV9 and TRBJ2-6; perhaps TRBD1 as D (5 bases). Germline lookup yields CDR1 SGDLS and CDR2 YYNGEE. Trimming cost V 3 bases and J 6 bases, with 16 bases left between them. CDR3 size: 16 residues. The DNA of the CDR3 is TGTGCCAGCAGCGCCCAGGGTGGTAGTCTGGCCAACGTCCTGACTTTC. Translated, it gives CASSAQGGSLANVLTF.

The table lists this clone with a count of one. This chain uses TRBV21-1 with TRBJ2-3; the DNA was not compared with TRBD1, the D call given in the table. TRBV21-1 is listed as a pseudogene. The CDR3 extends over 18 amino acids. CDR3 in amino acids: CASSPSRDRTISTDTQYF. Written as DNA, the CDR3 is TGTGCCAGCTCCCCGTCCCGGGACAGAACTATTAGCACAGATACGCAGTATTTT.

The genes are TRBV9 and TRBJ1-2; D unclear. The V gene lost 0 bases and the J gene lost 5 bases, with 17 bases spanning the gap. The CDR3 has 16 amino acids. Germline V CDR1 and CDR2: SGDLS, YYNGEE. The CDR3 sequence: CASSVGRRIDLYGYTF. CDR3 in DNA: TGTGCCAGCAGCGTAGGACGGCGGATTGATCTATATGGCTACACCTTC. Full variable domain (rest looked up from reference TRBV9 and TRBJ1-2): DSGVTQTPKHLITATGQRVTLRCSPRSGDLSVYWYQQSLDQGLQFLIQYYNGEERAKGNILERFSAQQFPDLHSELNLSSLELGDSALYFCASSVGRRIDLYGYTFGSGTRLTVV.